This TCR beta chain was observed in a study of T-cell reconstitution after alpha-beta-depleted transplantation in children. Construction of the TCRbeta library involved unique molecular identifiers. TCRdb recomputed calls from the PCR reads with MiXCR, one row per CDR3 protein. The sample includes around 380,000 distinct CDR3 sequences, about a tenth of them seen just once. The J segment lost 6 bases and the V segment lost 6 bases, leaving 4 bases of the junction unmatched. The germline CDR1 and CDR2 sequences are SQVTM and ANQGSEA. This CDR3 is built from 12 residues. The sequenced sample was PBMCs from the stem cell graft donor, obtained from the stem cell graft. The TCR originated in a human donor who donated a stem cell graft to a child with acute myeloid leukemia. V is TRBV29-1 and J is TRBJ2-1; 8 nucleotides match TRBD2. Here the CDR3 DNA reads TGCAGCGTCGGGGGGGCGGGCAATGAGCAGTTCTTC. It is translated as CSVGGAGNEQFF.